This T cell receptor beta chain emerged from a study of T cells expressing NK-cell markers. Study-level information: The eight sequenced donors comprised seven who were HCMV-seropositive and one who was seronegative.

TCRdb reanalyzed the 5' RACE reads and collapses them to one entry per CDR3 protein, without DNA. In all, the sample yields 500,000 to 700,000 distinct CDR3 sequences. This CDR3 has 14 residues. CDR1 and CDR2 (germline): LGHDT, YNNKEL (reference sequence). Concerning this clonotype itself: Its antigen is as yet unknown.

Study results and limitations: The share of CD8+ T cells held by dominant NKG2C+ clonotypes was roughly 1.0-8% in 5 or 6 donors. The CD3+CD56-NKG2C+ fraction of a handful of donors was also led by these clonotypes.

The rearrangement joins TRBV3-1 to TRBJ1-6; the TCRdb D gene call, TRBD1, has no DNA to confirm it. The sequence was obtained from a man between 18 and 35 years old in good health. The sequenced material came from blood T cells: a sorted CD56 or NKG2C T cell subset, CD4+ or CD8+ T cells, or bulk PBMC T cells (not recorded which). This chain's CDR3 is CASSPSGSDSPLHF. Complete variable domain (other parts from reference TRBV3-1 and TRBJ1-6): DTAVSQTPKYLVTQMGNDKSIKCEQNLGHDTMYWYKQDSKKFLKIMFSYNNKELIINETVPNRFSPKSPDKAHLNLHINSLELGDSAVYFCASSPSGSDSPLHFGNGTRLTVT.